This is a list of T cell receptor beta chains from one sample in a study of blood T cell repertoires in COVID-19. Repertoires were generated with immunoSEQ multiplex PCR, while TCRdb's copy carries only in-frame clones and drops some. The data hold 25,000 to 30,000 clones, with over 80% observed a single time. The sequenced material came from peripheral blood. These receptors originate from a man in his 70s with acute or convalescent COVID-19. Both conserved end residues are part of each CDR3. The order of the fields is V gene, clone size, D gene, J gene, CDR3 protein, CDR3 DNA. The D gene is left open where the match is weak. Rows may omit the clone size; those that give it use once, few, many or a size class.

>TRBV5-1|.|TRBD1|TRBJ2-1
CASSLGTGGPGEQFF
TGCGCCAGCAGCTTGGGCACAGGGGGGCCTGGTGAGCAGTTCTTC
>TRBV27|.|.|TRBJ2-7
CASSLSRRYEQYF
TGTGCCAGCAGTTTGAGCCGTCGGTACGAGCAGTACTTC
>TRBV19|once|.|TRBJ2-5
CASSRDQGETQYF
TGTGCCAGTAGTAGGGATCAGGGAGAGACCCAGTACTTC
>TRBV11-2|.|.|TRBJ1-1
CASSQTRGIDTEAFF
TGTGCCAGCAGTCAAACGCGGGGAATCGACACTGAAGCTTTCTTT
>TRBV5-1|.|.|TRBJ2-7
CASGSGSSNDEQYF
TGCGCCAGTGGTAGCGGAAGTTCTAACGACGAGCAGTACTTC
>TRBV6-5|.|TRBD1|TRBJ1-1
CASSWDRTNTEAFF
TGTGCCAGCAGTTGGGACAGGACGAACACTGAAGCTTTCTTT
>TRBV11-3|.|.|TRBJ1-1
CASSLGRANTEAFF
TGTGCCAGCAGCTTAGGCAGGGCGAACACTGAAGCTTTCTTT
>TRBV27|.|TRBD1|TRBJ1-4
CASSLLGQDNEKLFF
TGTGCCAGCAGTTTACTAGGACAGGATAATGAAAAACTGTTTTTT
>TRBV9|.|TRBD2|TRBJ2-5
CASSGTSGGYETQYF
TGTGCCAGCAGCGGGACTAGCGGGGGGTATGAGACCCAGTACTTC
>TRBV5-6|.|TRBD1|TRBJ2-2
CASSPERGQGANTGELFF
TGTGCCAGCAGCCCAGAGAGAGGACAGGGAGCGAACACCGGGGAGCTGTTTTTT
>TRBV5-4|.|TRBD2|TRBJ2-3
CASSLLAGGADTQYF
TGTGCCAGCAGCCTCTTAGCGGGAGGCGCAGATACGCAGTATTTT
>TRBV27|.|TRBD1|TRBJ1-2
CASTPTGFSGYTF
TGTGCCAGCACCCCGACAGGGTTTAGCGGCTACACCTTC
>TRBV25-1|once|.|TRBJ2-1
CASSEYLEATEPVDEQFF
TGTGCCAGCAGTGAATATCTGGAGGCAACGGAGCCTGTCGATGAGCAGTTCTTC
>TRBV19|.|.|TRBJ1-3
CASSIGTESGNTIYF
TGTGCCAGTAGTATCGGAACAGAATCTGGAAACACCATATATTTT